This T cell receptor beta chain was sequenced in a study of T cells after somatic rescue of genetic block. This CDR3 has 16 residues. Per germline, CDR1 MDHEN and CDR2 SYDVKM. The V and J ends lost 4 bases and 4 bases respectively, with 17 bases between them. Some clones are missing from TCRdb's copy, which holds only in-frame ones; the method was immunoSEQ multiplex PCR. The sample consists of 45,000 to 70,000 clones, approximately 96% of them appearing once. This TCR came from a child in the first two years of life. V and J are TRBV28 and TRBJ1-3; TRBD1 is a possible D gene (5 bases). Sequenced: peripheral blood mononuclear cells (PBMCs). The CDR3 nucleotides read TGTGCCAGCAGTTCTTTGACGAGGGGAGGAGGAAACACCATATATTTT. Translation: CASSSLTRGGGNTIYF.